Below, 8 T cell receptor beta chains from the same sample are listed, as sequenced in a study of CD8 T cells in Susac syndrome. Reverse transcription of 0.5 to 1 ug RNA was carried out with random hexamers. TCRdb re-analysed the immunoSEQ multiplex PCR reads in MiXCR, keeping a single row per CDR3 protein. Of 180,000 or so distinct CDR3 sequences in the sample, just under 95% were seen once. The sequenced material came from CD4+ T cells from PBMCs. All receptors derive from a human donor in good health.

The CDR3 DNA reads as TGTGCCTGGACTAGGGCTAGCTACGAGCAGTACTTC. Translation: CAWTRASYEQYF. The V call is TRBV30, the J call TRBJ2-7, with D unresolved. The ends were cut back, 4 bases at V and 3 bases at J, with 10 bases in the middle. CDR1 is GTSNPN, CDR2 SVGIG, per germline (reference sequence). The CDR3 runs 12 residues.

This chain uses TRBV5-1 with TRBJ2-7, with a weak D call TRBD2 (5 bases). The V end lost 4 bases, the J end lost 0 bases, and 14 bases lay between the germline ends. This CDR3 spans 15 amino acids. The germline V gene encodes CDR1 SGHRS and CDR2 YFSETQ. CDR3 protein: CASSPLERPSYEQYF. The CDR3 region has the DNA TGCGCCAGCAGCCCCTTAGAGCGGCCCTCCTACGAGCAGTACTTC.

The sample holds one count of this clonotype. The CDR3 reads CASSFGWGTQYF. DNA of the CDR3: TGTGCCAGCAGTTTTGGGTGGGGTACGCAGTATTTT. The chain is built from TRBV27 and TRBJ2-3; D ambiguous. Trimming pared 3 bases from V and 8 bases from J, leaving 9 bases between. The CDR3 sequence is 12 residues long. CDR1 and CDR2 from the germline V gene are MNHEY and SMNVEV (reference sequence).

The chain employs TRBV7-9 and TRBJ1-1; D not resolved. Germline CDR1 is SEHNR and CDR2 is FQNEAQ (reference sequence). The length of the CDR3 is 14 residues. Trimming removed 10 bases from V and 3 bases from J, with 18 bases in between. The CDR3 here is CATRMAGRDTEAFF. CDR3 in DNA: TGTGCCACCCGGATGGCGGGGAGGGACACTGAAGCTTTCTTT.

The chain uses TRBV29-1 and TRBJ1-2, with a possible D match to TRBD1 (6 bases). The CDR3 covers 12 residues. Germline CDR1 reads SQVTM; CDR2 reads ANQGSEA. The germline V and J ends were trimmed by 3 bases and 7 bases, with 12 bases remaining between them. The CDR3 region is CSVDRGAIGYTF. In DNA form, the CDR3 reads TGCAGCGTTGACCGGGGGGCGATTGGCTACACCTTC.

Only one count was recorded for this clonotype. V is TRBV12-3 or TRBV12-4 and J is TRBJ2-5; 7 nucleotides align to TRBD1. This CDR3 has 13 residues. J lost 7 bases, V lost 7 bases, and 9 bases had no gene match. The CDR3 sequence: CASTPDRLRTQYF. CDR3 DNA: TGTGCCAGCACCCCGGACAGGCTCAGGACCCAGTACTTC.

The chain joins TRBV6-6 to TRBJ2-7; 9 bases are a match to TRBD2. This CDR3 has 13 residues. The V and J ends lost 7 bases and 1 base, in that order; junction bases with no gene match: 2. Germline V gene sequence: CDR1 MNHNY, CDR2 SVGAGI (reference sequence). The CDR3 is CASKAGGSYEQYF. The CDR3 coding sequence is TGTGCCAGCAAGGCGGGAGGGTCCTACGAGCAGTACTTC.

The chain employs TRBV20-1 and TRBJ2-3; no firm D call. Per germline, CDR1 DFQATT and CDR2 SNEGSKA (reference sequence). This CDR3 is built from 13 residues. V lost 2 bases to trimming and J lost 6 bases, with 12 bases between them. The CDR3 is CSARLIPPDTQYF. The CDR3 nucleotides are TGCAGTGCTAGATTAATACCCCCGGATACGCAGTATTTT.